These 6 T cell receptor beta chains were sequenced from one sample in a study of monozygotic twins with inflammatory bowel disease. One entry per CDR3 protein, without DNA, is what TCRdb gives after re-calling the 5' RACE reads. This sample carries more than 110,000 distinct CDR3 sequences, with around 1.2% going to the ten biggest clones. The sequenced sample was blood. The receptors were gathered from a human donor with ulcerative colitis or Crohn's disease, or a healthy co-twin of an affected twin (not recorded which).

The CDR3 sequence: CAISVYGSSYEQYF. The chain recombines TRBV10-3 with TRBJ2-7. CDR3 length: 14 amino acids. Per the germline V gene, CDR1 is ENHRY and CDR2 is SYGVKD.

This chain joins TRBV11-2 and TRBJ1-6. From germline, CDR1 is SGHAT and CDR2 FQNNGV. This CDR3 comprises 19 residues. The chain's CDR3 is CASSLESFRGSTYNSPLHF.

The rearrangement uses TRBV20-1 and TRBJ2-2. This CDR3 has 14 residues. CDR1 and CDR2 (germline): DFQATT, SNEGSKA (reference sequence). The CDR3 is CSAGQVVNTGELFF.

The genes are TRBV6-1 and TRBJ1-5; the TCRdb D gene call, TRBD1, has no DNA to confirm it. Germline V gene lookup returns CDR1 MNHNS and CDR2 SASEGT. There are 17 residues in the CDR3. The CDR3 protein is CASSTGRQSPHNQPQHF.

CDR3 region: CSAVGALNEKLFF. The V gene is TRBV20-1, the J gene TRBJ1-4. Germline V gene lookup returns CDR1 DFQATT and CDR2 SNEGSKA (reference sequence). The CDR3 covers 13 residues.

This sequence joins TRBV24-1 and TRBJ1-1. The length of the CDR3 is 15 residues. Germline lookup yields CDR1 KGHDR and CDR2 SFDVKD. The CDR3 sequence is CATSDFAGMNTEAFF.